Described below is a single TCR beta chain sequence and its context. In its sample, this clone was seen a few times. The target of this receptor is not known. Per-base quality was not reported, and no clone a single base away is much larger than it. The germline V gene supplies CDR1 MNHNS and CDR2 SASEGT. The CDR3 spans 15 residues, from the cysteine through the phenylalanine. Kept here is only the CDR3 DNA, which spans 45 bases and is read in frame from base 1. A distance of 9 bases separates the germline ends of V and J, which lose 2 bases and 1 base respectively. The data originate from a study of cytomegalovirus exposure and HLA in healthy donors (dated by TCRdb to about 2017). Background on the whole study: According to a later analysis, the 100 to 150 validation repertoires were produced on the same platform as the approximately 690 repertoires of the first cohort. High-throughput TCR immunosequencing, statistical association of individual TCRs with disease status, and machine learning were combined to predict cytomegalovirus infection status. The aim of the study was to test whether cataloging public T cell receptors could identify signatures of past pathogen exposure. A separate validation cohort of some 130 different subjects was used in addition to the approximately 700-subject first cohort. Here is what the overall study found, with its caveats: The classifier was reported to diagnose cytomegalovirus status with high specificity and sensitivity in both the original and validation cohorts. While some public TCRs were present in many individuals, most TCR sequences turned up only very rarely across donors. The validation cohort had no HLA typing available for a later analysis, so co-occurrence within that cohort was assessed over all 120 or so repertoires. A few of the identified cytomegalovirus-associated TCR beta chains were confirmed in vitro to be specific for cytomegalovirus antigens. It was suggested by the authors that the approach could potentially be generalized to other disease states and immunological phenotypes. In a later analysis, TCRs clustered in the first cohort were found to also tend to co-occur in the roughly 130 validation repertoires, with about 93% of cluster scores above 0. The study gave a list of 150 to 200 TCR beta chains associated with cytomegalovirus.

Library construction relied on the immunoSEQ multiplex PCR assay. As for the authors' bioinformatics: A statistical classification framework was built for diagnosing cytomegalovirus status from the catalog of TCR beta chain sequences. TCRdb took this table from immuneACCESS and kept in-frame rearrangements with V and J called. Such tables lack part of the clones; where checked against another copy, unresolved V genes explain under half of the gap, and the rest is unexplained. Clonal size and the V and J genes are those of that table, whereas D and trimming came from the DNA. The sample yields about 73,000 clones; about 87% were counted once. The ten largest clonotypes hold roughly 3.8% of the sample. The donors belonged to the validation cohort of about 130 subjects, which was separate from the 666-subject first cohort.

Sequences were obtained from PBMCs. The sequence is built from TRBV6-1 and TRBJ2-1; a tentative D match to TRBD1 spans 5 bases. The TCR originated in a woman younger than 35 in good health and CMV-seropositive. The DNA reads as follows: TGTGCCAGCAGTGAATTGCCAGGGTCCTACAATGAGCAGTTCTTC. It translates to CASSELPGSYNEQFF.